These 18 T cell receptor beta chains share one sample of origin, sequenced in a study of blood T cell repertoires in COVID-19 (dated by TCRdb to about 2020). Library preparation used the immunoSEQ multiplex PCR assay. The table comes from immuneACCESS by way of TCRdb, which keeps in-frame sequences with V and J called. Part of the clones is missing from these tables; in studies checked, under half for an unresolved V gene and the rest for unknown reasons. Recorded for this sample are some 270,000 clones; approximately 85% of them occurred a single time. Together, the top ten hold roughly 11% of the sample. Sequenced input: peripheral blood. All receptors derive from a woman aged 70-85 years with acute or convalescent COVID-19.

This clone has a single count. This chain links TRBV6-1 with TRBJ1-4, with a possible D match to TRBD1 (6 bases). The V gene lost 3 bases and the J gene lost 5 bases, with 19 bases spanning the gap. Germline V gene sequence: CDR1 MNHNS, CDR2 SASEGT. The length of the CDR3 is 17 residues. The CDR3 DNA reads as TGTGCCAGCAGTGACCCCATCCAGGGGACGGCAAATGAAAAACTGTTTTTT. It specifies CASSDPIQGTANEKLFF.

This chain uses TRBV20-1 with TRBJ2-3, with 7 bases identical to TRBD1. Trimming took 3 bases from V and 8 from J; bases not matched to a gene: 11. CDR3 length: 14 residues. CDR1 is DFQATT, CDR2 SNEGSKA, per germline (reference sequence). The CDR3 spells CSASSGQALSTQYF. The CDR3 nucleotides read TGCAGTGCTAGTTCAGGACAGGCACTATCTACGCAGTATTTT.

This chain links TRBV6-5 with TRBJ1-5; 12 positions agree with TRBD1. CDR3 size: 15 residues. Germline V gene lookup returns CDR1 MNHEY and CDR2 SVGAGI. Losses at the gene ends were 6 bases for V and 4 bases for J; bases not matched to a gene: 4. CDR3 DNA: TGTGCCAGCAGGCGGGACAGGGGGCGAAATCAGCCCCAGCATTTT. It codes for CASRRDRGRNQPQHF.

The rearrangement links TRBV5-1 to TRBJ2-5, with D perhaps TRBD1 (6 bases). V lost 3 bases and J lost 10, with 25 bases in between. CDR1 is SGHRS and CDR2 is YFSETQ in the germline V gene. The CDR3 consists of 16 residues. The CDR3 DNA reads as TGCGCCAGCAGCTCGGAGAGGACAGAGGGCGAAAGAGACCAGTACTTC. This translates into CASSSERTEGERDQYF.

This chain joins TRBV5-1 and TRBJ2-5; TRBD2 matches at 12 bases. This CDR3 is 18 amino acids long. CDR1 and CDR2 from the germline V gene are SGHRS and YFSETQ. The trim removed 0 bases at V and 5 bases at J, leaving 11 bases unmatched. The CDR3 is CASSLARSSGGVVETQYF. As DNA, the CDR3 is TGCGCCAGCAGCTTGGCCCGGTCTAGCGGGGGGGTAGTGGAGACCCAGTACTTC.

The chain recombines TRBV30 with TRBJ1-6, with D possibly TRBD1 on 6 matching bases. Germline assignment: CDR1 GTSNPN and CDR2 SVGIG (reference sequence). This CDR3 contains 14 residues. Trimming stripped 4 bases from V and 5 bases from J, with 12 bases between. CDR3 nucleotides: TGTGCCTGGAACAGGGCGTGGGATAATTCACCCCTCCACTTT. Protein product: CAWNRAWDNSPLHF.

The J gene is TRBJ1-3, the V gene TRBV19, with 8 bases fitting TRBD1. V trimming: 3 bases; J trimming: 4 bases; junction bases outside the gene matches: 8. This CDR3 spans 16 amino acids. Germline-derived CDR1 and CDR2 are LNHDA and SQIVND (reference sequence). The CDR3 is CASSMFSGTGGNTIYF. CDR3 coding DNA: TGTGCCAGTAGTATGTTCTCGGGGACAGGCGGAAACACCATATATTTT.

The chain joins TRBV12-3 or TRBV12-4 to TRBJ1-2; the D is unclear. Trimming removed 6 bases at V and 3 bases at J, with 8 bases between. This CDR3 region has 12 residues. The CDR3 here is CASRGRDYGYTF. CDR3 sequence (DNA): TGTGCCAGCAGGGGGAGAGACTATGGCTACACCTTC.

This clone appeared once. The V gene is TRBV19, the J gene TRBJ2-7; a possible D gene is TRBD1 (5 bases). V dropped 3 bases and J dropped 2 bases, with 11 bases sitting between them. CDR1 and CDR2 (germline): LNHDA, SQIVND (reference sequence). CDR3 length: 14 residues. The CDR3 reads CASSIPHRTYEQYF. CDR3 DNA: TGTGCCAGTAGTATCCCGCACAGGACCTACGAGCAGTACTTC.

The chain recombines TRBV28 with TRBJ1-2; TRBD1 matches 11 bases. The V gene end was trimmed by 6 bases and the J gene end by 8 bases; junction bases not matched to a gene: 8. Germline values: CDR1 MDHEN, CDR2 SYDVKM. CDR3 size: 14 residues. The CDR3 sequence: CASRPGTGGGGYTF. In nucleotides, the CDR3 is TGTGCCAGCAGACCCGGGACAGGGGGTGGCGGCTACACCTTC.

Only one count was recorded for this clone. The gene calls are TRBV9 and TRBJ1-4, with D maybe TRBD1 (5 bases). CDR3 length: 14 residues. The germline gives CDR1 SGDLS, CDR2 YYNGEE. The ends were cut back, 2 bases at V and 6 bases at J, with 11 bases in the middle. CDR3 region: CASSVGGNHEKLFF. The CDR3 DNA sequence: TGTGCCAGCAGCGTCGGGGGGAACCATGAAAAACTGTTTTTT.

The chain joins TRBV6-5 to TRBJ1-2; 7 bases line up with TRBD1. Germline-derived CDR1 and CDR2 are MNHEY and SVGAGI. The CDR3 totals 12 residues. V shed 6 bases and J 7 bases; nucleotides not matched to a gene: 5. The CDR3 nucleotides read TGTGCCAGCAGAGCCGGGACAGCTGGCTACACCTTC. This sequence encodes CASRAGTAGYTF.

V usage is TRBV3-1 (or the pseudogene TRBV3-2) and J usage is TRBJ1-2; TRBD1 agrees at 7 bases. The CDR3 length is 13 residues. Germline CDR1 reads LGHDT; CDR2 reads YNNKEL (reference sequence). V lost 5 bases, J lost 2 bases, and 2 bases stayed unmatched. CDR3 residues: CASSSQGNYGYTF. DNA for the CDR3: TGTGCCAGCAGCTCACAGGGGAACTATGGCTACACCTTC.

This chain connects TRBV7-2 to TRBJ1-2; a weak D match, TRBD1 (6 bases). Germline values: CDR1 SGHTA, CDR2 FQGNSA. The CDR3 spans 14 residues. V lost 3 bases to trimming and J lost 8 bases, with 16 bases between them. The chain's CDR3 is CASSFTSTGNGYTF. The CDR3, as DNA: TGTGCCAGCAGCTTTACCTCTACAGGGAACGGCTACACCTTC.

The chain couples TRBV9 to TRBJ2-1; 8 nucleotides match TRBD1. J was trimmed by 3 bases and V by 4 bases; bases with no gene match: 9. Germline lookup yields CDR1 SGDLS and CDR2 YYNGEE. This CDR3 comprises 16 residues. The CDR3 loop reads CASSTQTGAFYNEQFF. The CDR3 DNA follows: TGTGCCAGCAGCACCCAGACAGGGGCGTTCTACAATGAGCAGTTCTTC.

The V and J genes are TRBV5-1 and TRBJ2-7, with 12 bases aligning to TRBD2. V shed 2 bases, J shed 4 bases, and the junction held 13 bases outside the gene matches. The CDR3 extends over 18 amino acids. From germline, CDR1 is SGHRS and CDR2 YFSETQ. The CDR3: CASSFTSPSGGEWYEQYF. The CDR3 nucleotides read TGCGCCAGCAGCTTCACCTCACCTAGCGGGGGGGAATGGTACGAGCAGTACTTC.

V is TRBV4-1 and J is TRBJ2-5, with D possibly TRBD2 on 5 matching bases. V was shortened by 4 bases and J by 4 bases, with 13 bases between the two germline ends. Germline values: CDR1 MGHRA, CDR2 YSYEKL. This CDR3 region has 14 residues. The CDR3 sequence is CASSPPNRGETQYF. The DNA for the CDR3 is TGCGCCAGCAGCCCGCCGAACCGGGGAGAGACCCAGTACTTC.

This sequence joins TRBV13 and TRBJ1-3; weak D call: TRBD1 (5 bases). Germline V lookup: CDR1 PRHDT, CDR2 FYEKMQ (reference sequence). Trimming removed 0 bases at V and 0 bases at J, with 9 bases between. This CDR3 spans 16 amino acids. The CDR3 here is CASSLGRQISGNTIYF. CDR3 DNA sequence: TGTGCCAGCAGCTTAGGGAGACAGATCTCTGGAAACACCATATATTTT.